This T cell receptor (beta chain) originates from a study of blood T cell repertoires in COVID-19 (dated by TCRdb to about 2020). A note on the overall study: Collaborator samples came from the United States, Italy and Spain and covered acute and convalescent phases of COVID-19. The material from the prospective study consisted of cDNA or gDNA derived from T cells, B-cell-depleted T cells, or PBMCs. Sample metadata almost always included a de-identified subject ID, COVID-19 status, age in years and sex. The dataset comprised deeply sampled blood TCRbeta repertoires from subjects exposed to, actively infected with, or recovered from COVID-19. A freely available public database, intended as a resource for researchers studying the immune response to SARS-CoV-2, is where the repertoires were released. Samples were obtained from the ongoing ImmuneRACE study (first 160 participants) and from some 1,300 subjects provided by 6 global collaborators. Where HLA class I and class II types were available, the types were taken from metadata supplied by the sample provider, not from assay-based typing.

TCRbeta CDR3 regions were amplified from genomic DNA using the immunoSEQ Assay, a bias-controlled multiplex PCR. The authors' pipeline ran thus. Nucleated cell counts per sample were estimated from amplification of reference gene primers within the assay. To quantify the absolute abundance of each unique TCRbeta CDR3 rearrangement, sequence reads were collapsed and filtered. For each sample, productive Simpson clonality was calculated as the square root of Simpson's diversity index across productive rearrangements. TCRdb holds this immuneACCESS table with in-frame rearrangements only. Some clones are missing; in checked studies, unresolved V genes explain under half, and the rest has no known cause. V, J and clone size derive from that table, while D and trimming were established from the DNA sequence. This sample has fewer than 500,000 clones in its table, and about 87% of those were observed once. 0.75% to 0.85% of the sample goes to the ten largest clones.

This clone was counted a few times. Its specific antigen is unknown. The record has no base qualities; no much larger clone is one base away. One collaborating source in Seattle enrolled patients while the patients were actively infected and followed the patients over time throughout the course of disease. Each collaborating institution followed its own protocols to collect whole blood in K2EDTA tubes. For TCRbeta analysis, collaborators shipped samples as frozen whole blood, isolated PBMCs, or DNA extracted from either of those sample types. The germline V gene sets CDR1 to MNHEY and CDR2 to SVGAGI. The CDR3, cysteine through phenylalanine, is 14 amino acids long. The sequence is cut down to CDR3 DNA, 42 bases in frame from base 1. V is pared back by 6 bases and J by 0 bases, with 11 bases lying between the germline termini. Paper-wide results and their limitations: The quantity of clinical and demographic metadata differed by source and by participant and was supplied without curation.

The chain links TRBV6-5 with TRBJ1-1; matching of 5 bases hints at TRBD1 as the D gene. The receptor was isolated from a man in his late teens or twenties with COVID-19, enrolled during active disease. Material for sequencing was peripheral blood. The DNA is as follows: TGTGCCAGCAGGATGACAGCTATGAACACTGAAGCTTTCTTT. It is translated as CASRMTAMNTEAFF.